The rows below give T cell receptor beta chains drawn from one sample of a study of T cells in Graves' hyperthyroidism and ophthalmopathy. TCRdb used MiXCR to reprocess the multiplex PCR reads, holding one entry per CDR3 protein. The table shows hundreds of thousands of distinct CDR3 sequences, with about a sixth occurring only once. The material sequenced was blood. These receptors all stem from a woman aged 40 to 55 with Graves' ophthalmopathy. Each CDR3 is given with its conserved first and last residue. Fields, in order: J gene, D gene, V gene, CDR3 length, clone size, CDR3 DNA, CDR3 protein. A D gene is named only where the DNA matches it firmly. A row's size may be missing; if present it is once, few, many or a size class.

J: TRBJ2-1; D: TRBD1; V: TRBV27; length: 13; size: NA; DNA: TGTGCCACAGCCGGGACAGGCGACAATGAGCAGTTCTTC; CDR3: CATAGTGDNEQFF
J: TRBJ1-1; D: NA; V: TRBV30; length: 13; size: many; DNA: TGTGCCTGGAGTGTAGGGTTCTCAACTGAAGCTTTCTTT; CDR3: CAWSVGFSTEAFF
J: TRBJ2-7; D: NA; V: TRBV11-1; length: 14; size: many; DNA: TGTGCCAGCAGCTTGTCCGGGACCACCTACGAGCAGTACTTC; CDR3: CASSLSGTTYEQYF
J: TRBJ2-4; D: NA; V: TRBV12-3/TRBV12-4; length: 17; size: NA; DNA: TGTGCCAGCAGTTTCCTCCGACAGGGACTGGCCAAAAACATTCAGTACTTC; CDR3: CASSFLRQGLAKNIQYF
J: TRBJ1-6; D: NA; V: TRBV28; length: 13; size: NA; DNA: TGTGCCAGCAGTTCAGGCTATAATTCACCCCTCCACTTT; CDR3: CASSSGYNSPLHF
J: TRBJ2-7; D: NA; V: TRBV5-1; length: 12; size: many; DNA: TGCGCCAGCAGTTTGAACGCCTACGAGCAGTACTTC; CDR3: CASSLNAYEQYF
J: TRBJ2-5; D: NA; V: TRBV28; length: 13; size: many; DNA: TGTGCCAGCAGTTTGCCAGGCGTAAAGACCCAGTACTTC; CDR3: CASSLPGVKTQYF
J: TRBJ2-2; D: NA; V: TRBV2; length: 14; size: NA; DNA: TGTGCCAGCAGTCAATTAGCAGGAACCGGGGAGCTGTTTTTT; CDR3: CASSQLAGTGELFF
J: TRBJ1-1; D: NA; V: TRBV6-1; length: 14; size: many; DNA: TGTGCCAGCACCTTGTCGGGGATGAACACTGAAGCTTTCTTT; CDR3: CASTLSGMNTEAFF
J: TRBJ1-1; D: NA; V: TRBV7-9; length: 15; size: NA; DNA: TGTGCCAGCAGCTTAGCGGGGAGGGCGTGGGCTGAAGCTTTCTTT; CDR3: CASSLAGRAWAEAFF
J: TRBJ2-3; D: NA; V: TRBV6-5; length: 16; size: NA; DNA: TGTGCCAGCAGTCCTCCGAGGGGCGCTGGCACAGATACGCAGTATTTT; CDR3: CASSPPRGAGTDTQYF
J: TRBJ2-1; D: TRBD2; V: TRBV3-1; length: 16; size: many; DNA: TGTGCCAGCAGCCACAGCGGGGGCCACCACTACAATGAGCAGTTCTTC; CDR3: CASSHSGGHHYNEQFF
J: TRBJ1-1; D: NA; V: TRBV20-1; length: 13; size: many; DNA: TGCAGTGCTAGAGGGCACTCGAACACTGAAGCTTTCTTT; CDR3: CSARGHSNTEAFF
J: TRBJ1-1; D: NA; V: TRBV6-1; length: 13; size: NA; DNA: TGTGCCAGCGTCAACAGGGCTGGCACTGAAGCTTTCTTT; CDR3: CASVNRAGTEAFF
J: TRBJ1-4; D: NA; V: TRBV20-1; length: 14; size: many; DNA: TGCAGTGCTAGAATTCAGGCCACTAATGAAAAACTGTTTTTT; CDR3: CSARIQATNEKLFF
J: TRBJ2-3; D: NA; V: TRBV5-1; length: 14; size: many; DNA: TGCGCCAGCAGCCTCGGACAGTTCACAGATACGCAGTATTTT; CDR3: CASSLGQFTDTQYF
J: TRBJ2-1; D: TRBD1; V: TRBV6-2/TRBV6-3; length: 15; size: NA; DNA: TGTGCCAGCAGCTTGGACAGGGCGAGGTACAATGAGCAGTTCTTC; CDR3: CASSLDRARYNEQFF
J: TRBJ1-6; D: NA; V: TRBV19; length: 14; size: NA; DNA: TGTGCCAGTAGTATAGGGCCGGCTGACTCACCCCTCCACTTT; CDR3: CASSIGPADSPLHF